This note documents a single TCR beta chain sequence. Its specificity is not known. The sample originates from a study of identical twins. Study results and caveats: Twins shared beta out-of-frame sequences in excess, but this excess was weaker. Carriage of fewer insertions was seen in abundant cord blood beta clonotypes, whereas memory repertoires showed none. Alpha sequences out of frame and shared by twins had excess low generation probability. Donors were not followed over many years; analysis was cross-sectional.

TCRdb passed the 5' RACE reads through MiXCR, listing each CDR3 protein once. The sample holds just over 450,000 distinct CDR3 sequences; 14% are singletons and the top ten take about 0.54%. The CDR3 runs to 12 residues. Germline-derived CDR1 and CDR2 are SGHDN and FVKESK. V dropped 9 bases and J dropped 3; count of bases not matched to a gene: 2. These data also formed part of another study, on yellow fever vaccine responses in identical twins.

Sequencing was done on a sample of CD4+ T cells sorted from blood. This receptor was identified in a woman in her late teens or twenties in good health. J is TRBJ2-5 and V is TRBV14; TRBD1 matches at 9 bases. The CDR3 DNA reads TGTGCCAGGAGGACAGGGGAAGAGACCCAGTACTTC. Protein product: CARRTGEETQYF.